Following are 15 T cell receptor beta chains from one sample sequenced in a study of blood T cell repertoires in COVID-19 (dated by TCRdb to between 2020 and 2021). Libraries were prepared through the immunoSEQ multiplex PCR assay. TCRdb obtained this table from immuneACCESS and retained in-frame rearrangements with V and J assigned. These tables miss some clones; where compared with another copy, unresolved V genes account for less than half of the shortfall, and the remainder is unexplained. The sample profile shows 500,000 or so clones; around 90% of them were found once. Around 0.64% of the sample lies in the top ten. Sequenced sample: PBMCs or T cells enriched from blood (not recorded which). These receptors all come from a woman under 30 who had recovered from COVID-19.

The V call is TRBV7-8, the J call TRBJ2-4, with D maybe TRBD2 (5 bases). The CDR3 length is 16 residues. The germline gives CDR1 SGHVS, CDR2 FQNEAQ. V was trimmed by 5 bases and J by 0 bases, leaving 14 bases between them. This chain's CDR3 is CASSPTGLLAKNIQYF. The CDR3 nucleotides read TGTGCCAGCAGCCCTACCGGACTTTTAGCCAAAAACATTCAGTACTTC.

The sample holds a few counts of this clone. The chain links TRBV5-1 to TRBJ1-2; TRBD1 is a possible D gene (5 bases). Germline V gives CDR1 SGHRS, CDR2 YFSETQ. V lost 2 bases to trimming and J lost 3 bases, with 11 bases between them. The CDR3 is made up of 14 amino acids. In nucleotides, the CDR3 is TGCGCCAGCAGCTTAGGGGAGGGGTACTATGGCTACACCTTC. Its protein is CASSLGEGYYGYTF.

This clone was seen a single time. CDR3 bases: TGTGCCAGTAGCCCCTTGGACGGGACAGACAACTATGGCTACACCTTC. Its protein is CASSPLDGTDNYGYTF. This sequence joins TRBV19 and TRBJ1-2; 7 bases match TRBD1. Germline V gene lookup returns CDR1 LNHDA and CDR2 SQIVND (reference sequence). The V and J ends lost 6 bases and 2 bases, in that order; junction bases with no gene match: 12. This CDR3 region has 16 residues.

In DNA form, the CDR3 reads TGTGCCAGCAGCCAAGGATGGCCCGGGGAGCTGTTTTTT. Its protein is CASSQGWPGELFF. The J gene is TRBJ2-2, the V gene TRBV14; D gene uncertain. The V end was cut by 1 base, the J end by 6 bases, with 6 bases between. The germline V gene encodes CDR1 SGHDN and CDR2 FVKESK. The CDR3 is made up of 13 amino acids.

The chain has TRBV21-1 and TRBJ2-5; the table's D gene call, TRBD2, was not cross checked with the DNA. TRBV21-1 is an annotated pseudogene. This CDR3 has 22 amino acids. The CDR3 bases are TGTGCCAGCAGCAAAGTACGGAGAGACTACCTCGGGGGAGCGAGGGCTACGGAGACCCAGTACTTC. Protein: CASSKVRRDYLGGARATETQYF.

J is TRBJ2-7 and V is TRBV6-5; 12 bases match TRBD2. The V gene's germline CDR1 is MNHEY and CDR2 SVGAGI. V dropped 7 bases and J dropped 5; count of bases not matched to a gene: 6. The CDR3 spans 14 residues. Here the CDR3 DNA reads TGTGCCAGCACAATCCTAGCGGGGGGGAACGAGCAGTACTTC. Protein sequence: CASTILAGGNEQYF.

The chain carries TRBV6-6 and TRBJ1-3; D uncertain. Germline-derived CDR1 and CDR2 are MNHNY and SVGAGI (reference sequence). The CDR3 covers 11 residues. The ends were cut back, 10 bases at V and 7 bases at J, with 11 bases in the middle. CDR3 amino acids: CATTGGNTIYF. The CDR3, as DNA: TGTGCCACCACGGGTGGGAACACCATATATTTT.

The chain employs TRBV19 and TRBJ2-1; tentative D call: TRBD2 (5 bases). From germline, CDR1 is LNHDA and CDR2 SQIVND (reference sequence). Trimming shortened V by 4 bases and J by 7 bases, and 17 bases separated the two germline ends. This CDR3 has 15 residues. The chain's CDR3 is CASSTSIWAPNEQFF. DNA of the CDR3: TGTGCCAGTAGTACTAGCATTTGGGCACCTAATGAGCAGTTCTTC.

The rearrangement joins TRBV27 to TRBJ2-7; the match to TRBD1 covers 7 bases. V trimming: 8 bases; J trimming: 0 bases; junction bases outside the gene matches: 4. Germline CDR1 MNHEY, CDR2 SMNVEV (reference sequence). CDR3 length: 13 residues. The CDR3 sequence: CASRQGNSYEQYF. In DNA, the CDR3 is TGTGCCAGCCGACAGGGAAACTCCTACGAGCAGTACTTC.

The genes are TRBV4-1 and TRBJ1-1; 8 bases match TRBD1. The CDR3 is 20 amino acids. V trimming: 0 bases; J trimming: 0 bases; junction bases outside the gene matches: 15. Germline V CDR1 and CDR2: MGHRA, YSYEKL. The CDR3 loop is CASSQELSNRGFFLNTEAFF. The CDR3 coding sequence is TGCGCCAGCAGCCAAGAATTGTCTAACAGGGGGTTTTTTCTGAACACTGAAGCTTTCTTT.

The CDR3 loop is CASSPRQGAEYNEQFF. The DNA for the CDR3 is TGTGCCAGCTCACCGCGACAGGGGGCAGAATACAATGAGCAGTTCTTC. The chain employs TRBV18 and TRBJ2-1, with 10 bases fitting TRBD1. Germline-derived CDR1 and CDR2 are KGHSH and LQKENI. The CDR3 has 16 amino acids. V gave up 3 bases and J gave up 4 bases; unmatched junction bases: 6.

This chain connects TRBV2 to TRBJ2-5, with 7 bases aligning to TRBD2. This CDR3 is 14 amino acids long. V shed 5 bases, J shed 2 bases, and the junction held 5 bases outside the gene matches. The V gene's germline CDR1 is SNHLY and CDR2 FYNNEI. CDR3: CASSTERGQETQYF. The CDR3 DNA is TGTGCCAGCAGTACTGAGCGGGGACAAGAGACCCAGTACTTC. The full variable domain, completed using reference TRBV2 and TRBJ2-5, is EPEVTQTPSHQVTQMGQEVILRCVPISNHLYFYWYRQILGQKVEFLVSFYNNEISEKSEIFDDQFSVERPDGSNFTLKIRSTKLEDSAMYFCASSTERGQETQYFGPGTRLLVL.

V usage is TRBV5-1 and J usage is TRBJ2-3, with D tentatively TRBD1 (6 bases). Germline V lookup: CDR1 SGHRS, CDR2 YFSETQ. This CDR3 has 15 residues. Trimming removed 4 bases at V and 2 bases at J, with 14 bases between. This CDR3 is CASSLATGVTDTQYF. DNA for the CDR3: TGCGCCAGCAGCCTCGCGACAGGAGTCACAGATACGCAGTATTTT.

This clone showed up just a few times. The rearrangement links TRBV12-3 or TRBV12-4 to TRBJ2-1; 7 nucleotides agree with TRBD1. The junction had 12 bases not matched to a gene; V was cut back by 6 bases and J by 13 bases. The CDR3 totals 13 residues. The CDR3 bases are TGTGCCAGCAGCCCAGACAGGGAGTCCGATCAGTTCTTC. Translation: CASSPDRESDQFF.

The table lists this clone with a count of one. The gene calls are TRBV4-1 and TRBJ2-3, with 7 bases matching TRBD2. V gave up 3 bases and J gave up 0 bases; unmatched junction bases: 3. The germline V gene has CDR1 MGHRA and CDR2 YSYEKL. CDR3 length: 15 amino acids. The CDR3 nucleotides read TGCGCCAGCAGCCAGGGACTACTTAGCACAGATACGCAGTATTTT. It is translated as CASSQGLLSTDTQYF.